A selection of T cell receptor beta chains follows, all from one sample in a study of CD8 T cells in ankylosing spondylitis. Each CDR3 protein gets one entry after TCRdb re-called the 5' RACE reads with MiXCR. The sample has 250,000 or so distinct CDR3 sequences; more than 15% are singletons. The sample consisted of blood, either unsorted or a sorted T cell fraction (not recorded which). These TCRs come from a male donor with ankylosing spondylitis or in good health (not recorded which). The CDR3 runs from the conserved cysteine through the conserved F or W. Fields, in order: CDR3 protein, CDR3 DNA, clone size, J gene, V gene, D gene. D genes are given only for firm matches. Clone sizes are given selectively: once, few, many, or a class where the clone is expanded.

CASSLIGTGSFGEQYF	TGCGCCAGCAGCTTGATTGGGACAGGGAGTTTTGGCGAGCAGTACTTC	NA	TRBJ2-7	TRBV5-1	TRBD1
CASSLRGGEQYF	TGTGCCAGCAGTTTACGGGGTGGAGAGCAGTACTTC	many	TRBJ2-7	TRBV12-3/TRBV12-4	NA
CASSLYGAYEQYF	TGCGCCAGCAGCTTGTACGGGGCCTACGAGCAGTACTTC	NA	TRBJ2-7	TRBV5-1	NA
CASSHGRDFEQYF	TGCGCCAGCAGTCATGGTAGGGACTTCGAGCAGTACTTC	few	TRBJ2-7	TRBV4-1	NA
CASSQNTLNTEAFF	TGCGCCAGCAGCCAGAACACCTTGAACACTGAAGCTTTCTTT	few	TRBJ1-1	TRBV4-1	NA
CAISVEGAGTEAFF	TGTGCCATCAGTGTTGAGGGGGCAGGCACTGAAGCTTTCTTT	few	TRBJ1-1	TRBV10-3	TRBD1
CASSQSLAGRDTGELFF	TGCGCCAGCAGCCAAAGCCTAGCGGGCAGGGACACCGGGGAGCTGTTTTTT	few	TRBJ2-2	TRBV4-3	TRBD2
CASSRQGWSSYEQYF	TGTGCCAGCAGTCGACAGGGGTGGAGCTCCTACGAGCAGTACTTC	few	TRBJ2-7	TRBV12-3/TRBV12-4	TRBD1
CSARDFQFSTDTQYF	TGCAGTGCTAGAGATTTCCAATTTAGCACAGATACGCAGTATTTT	NA	TRBJ2-3	TRBV20-1	NA
CASSQVSGAANEQFF	TGCGCCAGCAGCCAAGTCTCAGGAGCTGCCAATGAGCAGTTCTTC	few	TRBJ2-1	TRBV4-1	NA
CASSSQGNTEAFF	TGTGCCAGCAGTTCACAGGGGAACACTGAAGCTTTCTTT	NA	TRBJ1-1	TRBV27	NA
CASSVGLAVFTGELFF	TGTGCCAGCAGTGTGGGACTAGCGGTATTCACCGGGGAGCTGTTTTTT	few	TRBJ2-2	TRBV6-1	TRBD2
CASSLGGAGYTF	TGTGCCAGCAGTTTGGGGGGTGCTGGCTACACCTTC	many	TRBJ1-2	TRBV12-3/TRBV12-4	NA
CASSKDDRRLAVRSDTQYF	TGTGCCAGCAGCAAAGACGATCGGCGGCTAGCAGTACGTTCAGATACGCAGTATTTT	few	TRBJ2-3	TRBV21-1	NA
CASSLGSAGVQETQYF	TGTGCCAGCAGCTTGGGTTCGGCGGGGGTCCAAGAGACCCAGTACTTC	few	TRBJ2-5	TRBV5-6	TRBD2
CASSSLPILGQYF	TGTGCCAGCAGTTCCCTCCCTATTCTAGGCCAGTACTTC	NA	TRBJ2-7	TRBV27	NA
CASSRGPGTSENEQFF	TGTGCCAGCAGCCGCGGCCCCGGGACTAGCGAGAATGAGCAGTTCTTC	few	TRBJ2-1	TRBV3-1	TRBD2
CASSLGDGANVLTF	TGTGCCAGCAGTCTCGGGGATGGGGCCAACGTCCTGACTTTC	NA	TRBJ2-6	TRBV6-1	NA
CSANTPTGYEQYF	TGCAGTGCCAACACACCGACAGGGTACGAGCAGTACTTC	NA	TRBJ2-7	TRBV20-1	TRBD1
CASSRRDGLYEQYF	TGTGCCAGCAGCCGCCGGGACGGACTCTACGAGCAGTACTTC	few	TRBJ2-7	TRBV7-9	NA
CASSEAASGYNEQFF	TGTGCCAGCAGTGAAGCAGCTAGCGGGTACAATGAGCAGTTCTTC	NA	TRBJ2-1	TRBV2	TRBD2
CASSLGTGLGELFF	TGTGCCAGCAGTTTAGGGACAGGGCTCGGGGAGCTGTTTTTT	NA	TRBJ2-2	TRBV27	TRBD1
CASSYSWQENTGELFF	TGTGCCAGCAGCTACTCTTGGCAGGAGAACACCGGGGAGCTGTTTTTT	few	TRBJ2-2	TRBV6-5	NA
CASSLSGAPDTQYF	TGTGCCAGCAGCTTGTCGGGGGCCCCAGATACGCAGTATTTT	NA	TRBJ2-3	TRBV5-6	NA
CASSYLLTSVEQFF	TGTGCCAGCAGTTACCTGCTTACCTCGGTCGAGCAGTTCTTC	many	TRBJ2-1	TRBV6-5	NA
CASSPIPGSYEQYF	TGTGCCAGCAGTCCTATCCCGGGCTCCTACGAGCAGTACTTC	few	TRBJ2-7	TRBV27	NA
CARSEPGGCEQYF	TGTGCCAGGAGCGAGCCAGGGGGCTGCGAGCAGTACTTC	NA	TRBJ2-7	TRBV7-9	TRBD1